One and the same sample provided the 9 T cell receptor beta chains below, sequenced in a study of shared clonotypes between healthy human individuals. Clones were read by immunoSEQ multiplex PCR, and TCRdb kept only the in-frame ones, dropping some. The sample consists of 2,500,000 or so clones, approximately 93% of them appearing once. The material sequenced was naive CD4+ T cells from PBMCs. The subset here: CD45RA+ positively selected. These receptors were obtained from a young man in good health. Some clones in this sample may be carry-over from other donors' samples.

This chain links TRBV25-1 with TRBJ1-4; a weak D match, TRBD1 (6 bases). V was shortened by 2 bases and J by 6 bases, with 10 bases between the two germline ends. Germline V lookup: CDR1 MGHDK, CDR2 SYGVNS. The CDR3 has 14 amino acids. Here the CDR3 reads CASSERGADEKLFF. In DNA, the CDR3 is TGTGCCAGCAGTGAACGGGGGGCTGATGAAAAACTGTTTTTT.

This clone was recorded a few times. V gene TRBV7-7 combines with J gene TRBJ1-1; no clear D. This CDR3 contains 13 residues. CDR1 and CDR2 (germline): SSHAT, FNYEAQ (reference sequence). V lost 5 bases to trimming and J lost 4 bases, with 11 bases between them. In DNA form, the CDR3 reads TGTGCCAGCAGCGCCGTTCGGGGCACTGAAGCTTTCTTT. It yields the protein CASSAVRGTEAFF.

The gene calls are TRBV11-3 and TRBJ2-5; D may be TRBD1 (6 bases). Germline CDR1 SGHNT, CDR2 YENEEA. Trimming stripped 5 bases from V and 0 bases from J, with 10 bases between. The CDR3 covers 14 residues. CDR3 coding DNA: TGTGCCAGCAGCCCCGGGACAAACCAAGAGACCCAGTACTTC. Protein sequence: CASSPGTNQETQYF.

This chain uses TRBV15 with TRBJ1-2; no reliable D call. Trimming pared 4 bases from V and 3 bases from J, leaving 15 bases between. This CDR3 has 15 amino acids. CDR1 and CDR2 (germline): LNHNV, YYDKDF (reference sequence). The CDR3 protein is CATSKPGLDHYGYTF. The CDR3 nucleotides are TGTGCCACCAGCAAACCCGGGCTCGATCACTATGGCTACACCTTC.

The chain recombines TRBV11-3 with TRBJ1-5; no clear D. V gave up 4 bases and J gave up 9 bases, with 7 bases separating them. The CDR3 is 11 residues long. Germline V lookup: CDR1 SGHNT, CDR2 YENEEA. Here the CDR3 DNA reads TGTGCCAGCAGCTCCCATTTGCCCCAGCATTTT. It translates to CASSSHLPQHF.

The V gene is TRBV4-2, the J gene TRBJ1-4; TRBD1 agrees at 9 bases. V lost 2 bases, J lost 7 bases, and 5 bases stayed unmatched. The CDR3 is 15 residues long. From germline, CDR1 is LGHNA and CDR2 YNFKEQ. The CDR3 sequence: CASSQQTGGLEKLFF. CDR3 in DNA: TGTGCCAGCAGCCAACAAACAGGGGGCCTTGAAAAACTGTTTTTT.

The CDR3 bases are TGTGCCAGCAGCGTAGGGCACGGGTACAATGAGCAGTTCTTC. The encoded protein is CASSVGHGYNEQFF. V and J are TRBV9 and TRBJ2-1; the D is unclear. Trimming took off 0 bases at V and 4 bases at J, with 8 bases between the two ends. CDR1 is SGDLS, CDR2 YYNGEE, per germline. This CDR3 region has 14 residues.

The J gene is TRBJ2-5, the V gene TRBV7-9, with 8 bases aligning to TRBD2. The length of the CDR3 is 15 residues. V lost 5 bases and J lost 3; bases outside the gene matches: 8. CDR1 SEHNR and CDR2 FQNEAQ come from the germline V gene (reference sequence). CDR3 in DNA: TGTGCCAGCAGCCCCATGGGAGCGGGAGAAGAGACCCAGTACTTC. As protein: CASSPMGAGEETQYF.

The count of this clone is one. J is TRBJ2-3 and V is TRBV7-9; 9 bases align to TRBD2. The trim removed 4 bases at V and 3 bases at J, leaving 2 bases unmatched. This CDR3 has 14 residues. Germline V CDR1 and CDR2: SEHNR, FQNEAQ (reference sequence). The CDR3 bases are TGTGCCAGCAGCTGGACTAGCGTGACAGATACGCAGTATTTT. Translating gives CASSWTSVTDTQYF.